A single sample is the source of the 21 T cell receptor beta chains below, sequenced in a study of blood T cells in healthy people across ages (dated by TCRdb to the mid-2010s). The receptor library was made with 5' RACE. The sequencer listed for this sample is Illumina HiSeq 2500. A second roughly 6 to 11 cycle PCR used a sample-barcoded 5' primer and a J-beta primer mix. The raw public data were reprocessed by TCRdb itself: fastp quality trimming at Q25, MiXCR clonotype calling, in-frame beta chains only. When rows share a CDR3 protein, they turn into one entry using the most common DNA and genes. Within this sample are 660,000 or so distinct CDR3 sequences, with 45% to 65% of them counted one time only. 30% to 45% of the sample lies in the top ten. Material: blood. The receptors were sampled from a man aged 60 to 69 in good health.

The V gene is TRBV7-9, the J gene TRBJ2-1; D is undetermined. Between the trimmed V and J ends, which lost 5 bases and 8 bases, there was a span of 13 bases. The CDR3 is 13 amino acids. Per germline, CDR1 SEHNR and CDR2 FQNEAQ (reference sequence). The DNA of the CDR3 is TGTGCCAGCAGCCCTACGCCGGGCTATGAGCAGTTCTTC. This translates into CASSPTPGYEQFF.

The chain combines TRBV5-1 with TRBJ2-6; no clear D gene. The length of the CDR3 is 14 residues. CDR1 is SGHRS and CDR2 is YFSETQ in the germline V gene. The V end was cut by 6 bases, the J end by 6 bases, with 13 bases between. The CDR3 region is CASKTEAEANVLTF. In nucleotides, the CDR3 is TGCGCCAGCAAGACCGAGGCTGAGGCCAACGTCCTGACTTTC.

The CDR3 region is CASSTGQYYEQYF. In DNA, the CDR3 is TGTGCCAGCAGCACGGGACAGTACTACGAGCAGTACTTC. The V and J genes are TRBV7-9 and TRBJ2-7; 7 bases match TRBD1. This CDR3 is 13 amino acids long. The V segment lost 5 bases and the J segment 3 bases; nucleotides outside the gene matches: 4. The germline CDR1 and CDR2 sequences are SEHNR and FQNEAQ (reference sequence).

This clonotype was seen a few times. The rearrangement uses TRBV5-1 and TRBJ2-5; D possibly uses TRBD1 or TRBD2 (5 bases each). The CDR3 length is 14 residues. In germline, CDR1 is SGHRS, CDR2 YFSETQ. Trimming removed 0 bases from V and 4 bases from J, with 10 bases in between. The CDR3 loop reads CASSLVSGRETQYF. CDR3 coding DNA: TGCGCCAGCAGCTTGGTTTCAGGGAGAGAGACCCAGTACTTC.

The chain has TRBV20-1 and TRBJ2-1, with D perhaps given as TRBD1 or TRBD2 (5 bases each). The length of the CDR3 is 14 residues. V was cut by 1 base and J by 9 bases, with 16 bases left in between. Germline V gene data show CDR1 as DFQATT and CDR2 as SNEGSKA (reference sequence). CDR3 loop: CSARAGTAWGEQFF. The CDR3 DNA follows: TGCAGTGCTAGAGCAGGGACGGCTTGGGGTGAGCAGTTCTTC.

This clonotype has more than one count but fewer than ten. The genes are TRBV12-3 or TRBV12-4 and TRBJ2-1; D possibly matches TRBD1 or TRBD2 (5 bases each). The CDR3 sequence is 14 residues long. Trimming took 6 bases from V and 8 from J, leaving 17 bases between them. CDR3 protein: CASRISGGSDEQFF. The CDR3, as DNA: TGTGCCAGCAGAATTAGTGGGGGTAGCGATGAGCAGTTCTTC.

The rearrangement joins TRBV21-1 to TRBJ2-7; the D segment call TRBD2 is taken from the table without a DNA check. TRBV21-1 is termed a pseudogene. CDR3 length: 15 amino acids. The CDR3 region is CASSKTSGGAYEQYF. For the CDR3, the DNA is TGTGCCAGCAGCAAAACGAGCGGGGGGGCGTACGAGCAGTACTTC.

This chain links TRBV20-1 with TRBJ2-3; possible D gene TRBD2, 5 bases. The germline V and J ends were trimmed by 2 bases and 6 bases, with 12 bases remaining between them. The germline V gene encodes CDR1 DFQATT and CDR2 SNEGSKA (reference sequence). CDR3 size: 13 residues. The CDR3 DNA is TGCAGTGCTAGACCTTCCGTAGCGGATACGCAGTATTTT. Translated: CSARPSVADTQYF.

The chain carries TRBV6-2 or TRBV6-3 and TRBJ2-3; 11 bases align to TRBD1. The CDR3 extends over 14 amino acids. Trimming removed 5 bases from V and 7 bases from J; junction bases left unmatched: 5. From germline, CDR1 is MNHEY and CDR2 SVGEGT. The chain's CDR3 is CASSPGQGGNTQYF. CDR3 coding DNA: TGTGCCAGCAGTCCGGGACAGGGGGGAAATACGCAGTATTTT.

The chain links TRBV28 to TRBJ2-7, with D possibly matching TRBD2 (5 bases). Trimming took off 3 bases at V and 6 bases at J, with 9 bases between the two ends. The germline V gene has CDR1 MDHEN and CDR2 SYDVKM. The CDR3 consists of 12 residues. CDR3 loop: CASSLERGEQYF. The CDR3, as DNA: TGTGCCAGCAGTTTGGAACGGGGCGAGCAGTACTTC.

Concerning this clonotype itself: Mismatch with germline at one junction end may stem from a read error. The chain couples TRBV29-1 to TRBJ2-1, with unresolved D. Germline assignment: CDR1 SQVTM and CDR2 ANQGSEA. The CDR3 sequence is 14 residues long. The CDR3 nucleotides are TGCAGCGTTGAAGGTTTTACTCTTTACACTGAGCAGTTCTTC. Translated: CSVEGFTLYTEQFF.

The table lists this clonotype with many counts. CDR3 nucleotides: TGTGCCAGCAGCAAAGCGTGTGGGTTTCAGGGAGCCCGGCAAGAGACCCAGTACTTC. Translating gives CASSKACGFQGARQETQYF. The rearrangement links TRBV21-1 to TRBJ2-5; the D segment call TRBD1 is taken from the table without a DNA check. TRBV21-1 is a recognized pseudogene. The CDR3 consists of 19 residues.

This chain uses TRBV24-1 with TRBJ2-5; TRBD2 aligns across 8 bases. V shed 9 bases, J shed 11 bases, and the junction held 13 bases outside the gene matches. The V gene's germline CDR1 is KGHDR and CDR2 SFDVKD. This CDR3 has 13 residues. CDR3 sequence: CATSGPGGTEQYF. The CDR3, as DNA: TGTGCCACCTCAGGACCGGGGGGGACTGAGCAGTACTTC.

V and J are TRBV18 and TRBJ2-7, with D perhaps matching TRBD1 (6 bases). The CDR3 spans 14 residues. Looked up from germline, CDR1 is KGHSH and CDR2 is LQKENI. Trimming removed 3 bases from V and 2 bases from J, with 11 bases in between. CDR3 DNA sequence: TGTGCCAGCTCACCTTCGGGACACCCCTACGAGCAGTACTTC. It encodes CASSPSGHPYEQYF.

The CDR3 spells CASSLPGPDTQYF. The CDR3 DNA reads TGTGCCAGCAGCTTACCCGGCCCAGATACGCAGTATTTT. V is TRBV7-2 and J is TRBJ2-3, with D hard to call. The V gene's germline CDR1 is SGHTA and CDR2 FQGNSA. CDR3 length: 13 residues. V was trimmed by 2 bases and J by 4 bases, leaving 7 bases between them.

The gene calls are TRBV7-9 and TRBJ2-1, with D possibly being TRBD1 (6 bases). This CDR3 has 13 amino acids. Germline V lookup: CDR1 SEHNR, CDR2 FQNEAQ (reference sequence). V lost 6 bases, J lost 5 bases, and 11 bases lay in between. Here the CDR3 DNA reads TGTGCCAGCAGTCGGGACAAGCACAATGAGCAGTTCTTC. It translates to CASSRDKHNEQFF.

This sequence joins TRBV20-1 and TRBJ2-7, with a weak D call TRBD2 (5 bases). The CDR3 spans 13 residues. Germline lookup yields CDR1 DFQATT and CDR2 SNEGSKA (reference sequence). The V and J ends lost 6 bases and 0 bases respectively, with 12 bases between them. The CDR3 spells CSAVEGVSYEQYF. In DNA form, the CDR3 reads TGCAGTGCGGTAGAGGGAGTCTCCTACGAGCAGTACTTC.

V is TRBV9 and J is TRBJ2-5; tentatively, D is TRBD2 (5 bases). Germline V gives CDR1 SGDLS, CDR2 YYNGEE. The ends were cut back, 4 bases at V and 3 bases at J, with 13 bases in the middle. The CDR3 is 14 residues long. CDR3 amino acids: CASSLSDGEETQYF. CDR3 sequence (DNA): TGTGCCAGCAGCCTTTCGGACGGGGAAGAGACCCAGTACTTC.

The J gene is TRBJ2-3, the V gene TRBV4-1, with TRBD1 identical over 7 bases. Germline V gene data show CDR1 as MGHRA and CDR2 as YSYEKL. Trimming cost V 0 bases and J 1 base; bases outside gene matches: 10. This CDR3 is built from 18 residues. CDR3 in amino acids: CASSQDLSYGTGTDTQYF. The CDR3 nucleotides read TGCGCCAGCAGCCAAGATCTCTCTTACGGGACAGGCACAGATACGCAGTATTTT.

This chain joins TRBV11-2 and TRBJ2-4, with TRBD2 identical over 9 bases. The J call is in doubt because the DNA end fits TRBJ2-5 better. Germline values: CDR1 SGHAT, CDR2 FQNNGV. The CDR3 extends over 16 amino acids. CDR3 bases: TGTGCCAGCAGCTTCAGAGGTAGCGGGGGAGGAGAGACCCAGTACTTC. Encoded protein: CASSFRGSGGGETQYF.

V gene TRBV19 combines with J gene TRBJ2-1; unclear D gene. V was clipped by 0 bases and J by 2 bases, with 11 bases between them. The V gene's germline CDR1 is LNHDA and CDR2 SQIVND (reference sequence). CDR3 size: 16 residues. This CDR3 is CASSIDSPVPYNEQFF. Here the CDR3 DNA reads TGTGCCAGTAGTATAGATAGCCCGGTCCCCTACAATGAGCAGTTCTTC.